This T cell receptor (beta chain) came from a study of human CD8 memory T cell subsets (dated by TCRdb to the early 2020s). Regarding the study in general: The clonal relationships among stem-like (TSTEM), progenitor exhausted-like (TPEX) and effector memory CD8+ T cell subsets were assessed by comparing the TCRbeta repertoires of these subsets. Six donors each provided TSTEM, TPEX and effector memory subsets, and TCRbeta repertoires were obtained from all six.

CCR7+ PD-1- TIGIT- cells were classified as stem-like memory CD8+ T cells (TSTEM). Density gradient separation was used to isolate peripheral blood mononuclear cells from healthy donor buffy coats. In the study, negative magnetic separation with EasySep or MojoSort CD8+ T cell isolation kits was used to enrich total CD8+ T cells. An RNeasy Mini Kit was used to extract total RNA from duplicate vials of 150,000 sorted CD8+ T cells per subset. PBMCs were used either fresh or after cryopreservation in fetal bovine serum containing around 10% DMSO. Fluorescence-activated cell sorting on a FACSAria III was used to sort the CD8+ T cell subsets to purity. As regards this clonotype: Its antigen is not yet known.

Broad study findings and their caveats: Normalized Shannon-Wiener diversity was similarly high in TSTEM and TPEX subsets, while effector memory subsets were less diverse by comparison. Based on Chao1 estimates, TSTEM subsets appeared to have greater repertoire diversity than TPEX subsets, which could potentially reflect a broader range of specificities. Only TCRbeta chains were sequenced, and the repertoire comparisons were based on over five donors and tested using paired t-tests with Bonferroni correction. Clonotypes were shared with effector memory cells by both stem-like subsets, but only minimal overlap was found between TSTEM and TPEX repertoires, suggesting distinct antigen spectra.

TCRdb shows the sequencer as NextSeq 550. A Human TCR Profiling Kit was used to prepare UMI-labeled 5' RACE TCRbeta libraries. Every TCRbeta library was prepared in parallel with an identical number of PCR cycles. As for the authors' bioinformatics: Each TCRbeta library contained between about 3,000 and 18,000 functional CDR3beta clonotypes. MIGEC 1.2.9 was used for UMI extraction and consensus assembly, with at least three reads per UMI being required. MiXCR 3.0.3 was used to extract the in-frame CDR3beta repertoires. Diversity metrics were computed in VDJtools 1.2.1 after downsampling each sample to 42,000 randomly selected UMIs. Repertoire overlap metrics D, R and F2 were calculated in VDJtools for the top 3,000 clones of each sample pair. One entry per CDR3 protein sequence results from the TCRdb reprocessing of the reads, with DNA left out. The V and J calls here are based on TCRdb, not the publication. The record for this sample contains roughly 9,300 distinct CDR3 sequences. Clones ranked in the top ten supply more than 9% of the sample.

From the cysteine through the phenylalanine, the CDR3 covers 12 amino acids. DNA for this receptor is not on file. CDR1 and CDR2 (LNHDA, SQIVND) derive from the germline V gene (reference sequence). The V gene is TRBV19 and the J gene is TRBJ2-7; the TRBD1 assignment by TCRdb is unverifiable without DNA. The sequence was obtained from a human donor in good health. Sequencing input: CD8+ stem-like memory T cells (TSCM and TCM) sorted from PBMCs. This specimen's cell subset or site label, per the study, means: stem-like memory CD8 T cells (TSTEM), CCR7+ PD-1- TIGIT-. The CDR3 protein sequence reads: CARWDPPYEQYF.